This TCR beta chain originates from a study of blood T cell repertoires in COVID-19. This CDR3 comprises 15 residues. With V trimmed by 0 bases and J by 7 bases, 3 bases remained unmatched. Germline assignment: CDR1 MNHEY and CDR2 SVGAGI. Some clones are missing from TCRdb's copy, which holds only in-frame ones; the method was immunoSEQ multiplex PCR. The table records approximately 100,000 clones, around 85% of them present only once. This sequence originates from a human donor in a cohort sampled during active COVID-19. This chain joins TRBV6-5 and TRBJ1-6; 7 bases are shared with TRBD1. Sequenced sample: peripheral blood. For the CDR3, the DNA is TGTGCCAGCAGTTACTCGACAGGGACGAATTCACCCCTCCACTTT. Amino acid sequence: CASSYSTGTNSPLHF.